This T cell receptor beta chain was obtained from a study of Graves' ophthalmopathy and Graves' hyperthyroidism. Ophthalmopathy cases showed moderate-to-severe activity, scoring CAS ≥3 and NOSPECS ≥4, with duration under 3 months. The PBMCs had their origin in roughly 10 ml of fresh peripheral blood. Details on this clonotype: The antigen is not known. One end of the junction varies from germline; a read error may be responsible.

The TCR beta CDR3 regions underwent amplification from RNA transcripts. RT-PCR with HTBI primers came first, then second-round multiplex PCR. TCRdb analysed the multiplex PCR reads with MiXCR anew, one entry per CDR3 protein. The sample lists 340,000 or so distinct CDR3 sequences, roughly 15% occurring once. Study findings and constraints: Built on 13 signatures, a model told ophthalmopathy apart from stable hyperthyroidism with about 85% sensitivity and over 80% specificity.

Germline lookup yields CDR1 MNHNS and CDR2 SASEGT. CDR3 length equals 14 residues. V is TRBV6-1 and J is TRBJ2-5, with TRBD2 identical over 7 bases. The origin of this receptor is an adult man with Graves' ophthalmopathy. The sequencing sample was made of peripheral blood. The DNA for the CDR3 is TGTGCCAGCAGAGATAGCGGGTACCAAGAGACGCAGTACTTC. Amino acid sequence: CASRDSGYQETQYF.